This T cell receptor (beta chain) was observed in a study of T cell responses to AZD1222 COVID-19 vaccine. Across the whole study: Doses given second, at about 4 or about 12 weeks, were pooled.

Trimming took 1 base from V and 3 from J; bases not matched to a gene: 4. This CDR3 has 15 residues. Per germline, CDR1 MNHNS and CDR2 SASEGT. Sequencing used immunoSEQ multiplex PCR; TCRdb keeps in-frame clones, though not all of them. The table has 150,000 or so clones, around 90% seen once. This clone was seen only once. The antigen remains unidentified. Findings and caveats of the study: Among spike-specific TCRs, nearly half reportedly target unmutated variant regions.

The sequence was collected from an adult in good health. V and J are TRBV6-1 and TRBJ1-2; 8 bases map to TRBD1. Here the sequenced sample was peripheral blood, taken on day 0 of AZD1222 vaccination. CDR3 region: CASSEVTGGDYGYTF. CDR3 in DNA: TGTGCCAGCAGTGAAGTAACAGGGGGGGACTATGGCTACACCTTC.